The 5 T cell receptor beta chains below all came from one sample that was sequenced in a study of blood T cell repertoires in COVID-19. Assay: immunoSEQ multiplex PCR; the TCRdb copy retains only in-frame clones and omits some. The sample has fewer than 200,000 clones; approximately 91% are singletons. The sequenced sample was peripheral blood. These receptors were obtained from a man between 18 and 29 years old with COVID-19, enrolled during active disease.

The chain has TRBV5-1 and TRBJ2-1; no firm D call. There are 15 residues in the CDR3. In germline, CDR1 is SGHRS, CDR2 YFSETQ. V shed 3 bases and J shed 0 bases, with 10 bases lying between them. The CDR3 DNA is TGCGCCAGCAGCTCGAGATCTTTCTCCTACAATGAGCAGTTCTTC. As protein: CASSSRSFSYNEQFF.

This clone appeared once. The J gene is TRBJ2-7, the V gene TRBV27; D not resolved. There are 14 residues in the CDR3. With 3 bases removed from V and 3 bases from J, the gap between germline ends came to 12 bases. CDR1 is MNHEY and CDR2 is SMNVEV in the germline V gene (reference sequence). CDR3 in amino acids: CASSFIQTLYEQYF. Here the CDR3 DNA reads TGTGCCAGCAGTTTTATACAGACACTCTACGAGCAGTACTTC.

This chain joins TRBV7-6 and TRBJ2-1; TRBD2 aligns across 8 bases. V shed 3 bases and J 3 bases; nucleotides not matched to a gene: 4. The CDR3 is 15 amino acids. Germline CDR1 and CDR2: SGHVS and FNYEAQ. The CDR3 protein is CASSLEREYYNEQFF. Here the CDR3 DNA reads TGTGCCAGCAGCTTGGAGCGGGAGTACTACAATGAGCAGTTCTTC.

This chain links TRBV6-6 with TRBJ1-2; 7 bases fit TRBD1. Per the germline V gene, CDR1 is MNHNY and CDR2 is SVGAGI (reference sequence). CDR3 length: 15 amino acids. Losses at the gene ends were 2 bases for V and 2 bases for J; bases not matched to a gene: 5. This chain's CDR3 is CASSYGGGANYGYTF. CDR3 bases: TGTGCCAGCAGTTACGGAGGGGGCGCGAACTATGGCTACACCTTC.

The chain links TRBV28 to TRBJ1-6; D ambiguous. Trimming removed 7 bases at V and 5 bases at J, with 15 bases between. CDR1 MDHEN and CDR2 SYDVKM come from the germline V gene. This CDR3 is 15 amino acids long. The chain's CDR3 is CASKAGQTHNSPLHF. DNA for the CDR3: TGTGCCAGCAAAGCTGGGCAGACCCATAATTCACCCCTCCACTTT.